The clone carrying this TCR beta chain was seen many times. Antigen: not known. Genomic DNA, serving as template, underwent TCR beta VDJ and CDR3 profiling. TCRdb independently ran MiXCR on the reads; one entry per CDR3 protein. Among a few hundred thousand distinct CDR3 sequences listed, 34% were seen once. The data were obtained in a study of CD8+CD57+ T cells in acquired aplastic anemia. The overall study: CD4+ and CD8+ cells, once sorted, gave DNA averaging roughly 3.2 ug. Healthy donors averaged around 10 million reads for CD4+ cells. Study-level points and caveats: With respect to CD8+ Simpson's diversity, patients and controls did not differ significantly. Patients had roughly 29 CD8+ CDR3 sequences in common with controls (the shared set).

The CDR3 has 16 amino acids. Trimming took off 5 bases at V and 0 bases at J, with 13 bases between the two ends. Germline lookup yields CDR1 SEHNR and CDR2 FQNEAQ (reference sequence). The sample taken for sequencing was sorted CD4+, CD8+, or CD8+CD57+ T cells (not recorded which) from PBMCs. The receptor was derived from a human donor in good health, serving as a control. The chain has TRBV7-9 and TRBJ1-4; a weak D match, TRBD1 (5 bases). CDR3 sequence reads: CASSPRRQTTNEKLFF. In nucleotides, the CDR3 is TGTGCCAGCAGCCCTCGAAGACAGACAACTAATGAAAAACTGTTTTTT.